These T cell receptor beta chains were read from a single sample in a study of T-cell reconstitution after alpha-beta-depleted transplantation in children. TCRdb reanalysed the PCR reads using MiXCR and keeps one entry per CDR3 protein. Of 81,000 or so distinct CDR3 sequences in the sample, 15% to 19% were seen once. The input for sequencing was PBMCs, mostly from graft donor cells, taken 180 days after TCRalphabeta/CD19-depleted stem cell transplant. Every receptor here comes from a male patient under 10 years old who had a stem cell transplant for acute lymphoblastic leukemia, so the T cells may come from the graft donor. Each CDR3 is given with its conserved first and last residue. Each record gives: V gene, D gene, clone size, J gene, CDR3 protein, CDR3 DNA. A D gene is named only where the DNA matches it firmly. Clone size is stated in some rows and not others, as once, few, many or a class when expanded.

V gene: TRBV7-9
D gene: TRBD1
clone size: NA
J gene: TRBJ2-5
CDR3 protein: CASSFWTGERQETQYF
CDR3 DNA: TGTGCCAGCAGCTTTTGGACAGGGGAAAGACAAGAGACCCAGTACTTC

V gene: TRBV7-2
D gene: NA
clone size: NA
J gene: TRBJ2-6
CDR3 protein: CASILDSGANVLTF
CDR3 DNA: TGTGCCAGCATCTTAGACTCTGGGGCCAACGTCCTGACTTTC

V gene: TRBV27
D gene: NA
clone size: few
J gene: TRBJ2-7
CDR3 protein: CASSSYSYEQYF
CDR3 DNA: TGTGCCAGCAGTTCTTACAGTTACGAGCAGTACTTC

V gene: TRBV3-1
D gene: TRBD2
clone size: NA
J gene: TRBJ2-1
CDR3 protein: CASSLPRLAGLGNEQFF
CDR3 DNA: TGTGCCAGCAGCCTTCCCCGACTAGCGGGGCTGGGCAATGAGCAGTTCTTC

V gene: TRBV6-5
D gene: TRBD1
clone size: NA
J gene: TRBJ2-5
CDR3 protein: CASSYSSTPRQGRETQYF
CDR3 DNA: TGTGCCAGCAGTTACTCATCTACGCCAAGACAGGGCAGGGAGACCCAGTACTTC

V gene: TRBV7-9
D gene: NA
clone size: NA
J gene: TRBJ1-3
CDR3 protein: CASSSLGDHSGNTIYF
CDR3 DNA: TGTGCCAGCAGCTCCCTCGGGGATCACTCTGGAAACACCATATATTTT

V gene: TRBV5-1
D gene: TRBD1
clone size: few
J gene: TRBJ1-5
CDR3 protein: CASSLGGQGSGNQPQHF
CDR3 DNA: TGCGCCAGCAGCTTGGGTGGACAGGGGAGTGGGAATCAGCCCCAGCATTTT

V gene: TRBV7-2
D gene: NA
clone size: many
J gene: TRBJ1-1
CDR3 protein: CASSPQNTEAFF
CDR3 DNA: TGTGCCAGCAGCCCTCAGAACACTGAAGCTTTCTTT

V gene: TRBV5-6
D gene: TRBD1
clone size: NA
J gene: TRBJ2-2
CDR3 protein: CASSFEDRGPRELFF
CDR3 DNA: TGTGCCAGCAGCTTCGAGGACAGGGGACCCAGGGAGCTGTTTTTT

V gene: TRBV27
D gene: NA
clone size: few
J gene: TRBJ2-2
CDR3 protein: CASSLRGANTGELFF
CDR3 DNA: TGTGCCAGCAGTTTAAGGGGCGCGAACACCGGGGAGCTGTTTTTT

V gene: TRBV5-1
D gene: NA
clone size: NA
J gene: TRBJ2-7
CDR3 protein: CASSLPGLEQYF
CDR3 DNA: TGCGCCAGCAGCTTACCAGGGCTCGAGCAGTACTTC

V gene: TRBV4-2
D gene: TRBD2
clone size: NA
J gene: TRBJ2-1
CDR3 protein: CASSQERLAGDRGQFF
CDR3 DNA: TGTGCCAGCAGCCAAGAGCGGCTAGCGGGGGATCGGGGGCAGTTCTTC

V gene: TRBV11-1
D gene: TRBD2
clone size: few
J gene: TRBJ2-1
CDR3 protein: CASSPPLPTAGGNNEQFF
CDR3 DNA: TGTGCCAGCAGTCCCCCTTTGCCGACAGCGGGGGGTAATAATGAGCAGTTCTTC

V gene: TRBV29-1
D gene: NA
clone size: few
J gene: TRBJ1-2
CDR3 protein: CSVEAGRKGGDGYTF
CDR3 DNA: TGCAGCGTTGAAGCAGGAAGGAAAGGGGGGGATGGCTACACCTTC

V gene: TRBV12-3/TRBV12-4
D gene: NA
clone size: NA
J gene: TRBJ2-1
CDR3 protein: CASRVSSSRNEQFF
CDR3 DNA: TGTGCCAGCAGGGTGTCTAGCTCTCGGAATGAGCAGTTCTTC